This T cell receptor beta chain was recovered during a study of identifying expanded T cells in peripheral blood. The assay was immunoSEQ multiplex PCR, and TCRdb's table has in-frame clones only and misses some. The profile shows 70,000 to 95,000 clones, 80% to 90% of them singletons. Germline CDR1 is SNHLY and CDR2 is FYNNEI. V lost 6 bases, J lost 4 bases, and 6 bases stayed unmatched. This CDR3 is built from 14 residues. The rearrangement uses TRBV2 and TRBJ2-5, with TRBD1 identical over 9 bases. The sequenced material came from blood. The receptor was derived from a person aged 18-70 years in good health. CDR3 in amino acids: CASSPDRGPETQYF. The CDR3, as DNA: TGTGCCAGCAGCCCGGACAGGGGCCCAGAGACCCAGTACTTC.